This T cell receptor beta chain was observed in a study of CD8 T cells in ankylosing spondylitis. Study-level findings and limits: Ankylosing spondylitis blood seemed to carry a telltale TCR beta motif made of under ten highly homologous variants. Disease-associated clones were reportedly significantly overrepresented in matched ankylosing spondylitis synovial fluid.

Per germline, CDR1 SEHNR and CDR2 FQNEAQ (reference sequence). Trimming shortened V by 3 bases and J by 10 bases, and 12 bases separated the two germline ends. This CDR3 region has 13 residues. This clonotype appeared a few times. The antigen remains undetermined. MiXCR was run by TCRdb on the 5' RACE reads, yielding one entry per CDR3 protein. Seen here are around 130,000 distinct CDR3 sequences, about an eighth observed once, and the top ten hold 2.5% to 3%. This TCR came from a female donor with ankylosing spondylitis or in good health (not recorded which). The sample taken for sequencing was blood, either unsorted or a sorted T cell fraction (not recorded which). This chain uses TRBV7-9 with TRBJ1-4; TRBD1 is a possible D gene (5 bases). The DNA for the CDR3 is TGTGCCAGCAGCTTGACAGCTGAGGGAAAACTGTTTTTT. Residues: CASSLTAEGKLFF.